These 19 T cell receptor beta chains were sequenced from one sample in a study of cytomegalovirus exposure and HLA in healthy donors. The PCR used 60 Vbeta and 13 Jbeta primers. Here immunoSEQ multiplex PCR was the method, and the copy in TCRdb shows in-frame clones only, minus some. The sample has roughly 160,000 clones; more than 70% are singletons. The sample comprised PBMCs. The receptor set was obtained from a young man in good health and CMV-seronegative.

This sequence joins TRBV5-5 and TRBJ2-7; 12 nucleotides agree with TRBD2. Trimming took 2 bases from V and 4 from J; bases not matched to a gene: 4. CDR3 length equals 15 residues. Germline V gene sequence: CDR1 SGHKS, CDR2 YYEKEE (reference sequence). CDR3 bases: TGTGCCAGCAGCTTCCGGACTAGCGGGACTTACGAGCAGTACTTC. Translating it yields CASSFRTSGTYEQYF.

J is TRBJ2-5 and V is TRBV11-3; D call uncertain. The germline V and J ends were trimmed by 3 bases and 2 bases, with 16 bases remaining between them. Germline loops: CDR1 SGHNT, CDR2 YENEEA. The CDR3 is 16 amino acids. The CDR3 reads CASSFRPPRSQETQYF. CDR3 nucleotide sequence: TGTGCCAGCAGCTTCCGCCCCCCACGGTCACAAGAGACCCAGTACTTC.

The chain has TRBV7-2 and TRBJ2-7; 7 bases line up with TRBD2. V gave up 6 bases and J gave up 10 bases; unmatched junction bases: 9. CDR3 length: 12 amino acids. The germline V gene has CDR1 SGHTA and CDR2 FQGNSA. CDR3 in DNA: TGTGCCAGCAGTCAAGGACTAGTCGAACAGTACTTC. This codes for CASSQGLVEQYF.

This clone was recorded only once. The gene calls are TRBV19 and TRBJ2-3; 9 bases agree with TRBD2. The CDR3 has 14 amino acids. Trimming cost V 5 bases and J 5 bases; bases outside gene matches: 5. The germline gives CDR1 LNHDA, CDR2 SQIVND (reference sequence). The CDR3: CASSHSGRIDTQYF. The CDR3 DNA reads TGTGCCAGTAGTCATAGCGGGAGAATAGATACGCAGTATTTT.

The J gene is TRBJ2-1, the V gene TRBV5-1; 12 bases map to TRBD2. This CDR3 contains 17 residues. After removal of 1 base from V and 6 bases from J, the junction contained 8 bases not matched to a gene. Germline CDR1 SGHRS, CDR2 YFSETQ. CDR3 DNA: TGCGCCAGCAGCTTGACTAGCGGGAGGTCCGTTGGCAATGAGCAGTTCTTC. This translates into CASSLTSGRSVGNEQFF. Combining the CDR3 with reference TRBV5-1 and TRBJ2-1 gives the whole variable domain KAGVTQTPRYLIKTRGQQVTLSCSPISGHRSVSWYQQTPGQGLQFLFEYFSETQRNKGNFPGRFSGRQFSNSRSEMNVSTLELGDSALYLCASSLTSGRSVGNEQFFGPGTRLTVL.

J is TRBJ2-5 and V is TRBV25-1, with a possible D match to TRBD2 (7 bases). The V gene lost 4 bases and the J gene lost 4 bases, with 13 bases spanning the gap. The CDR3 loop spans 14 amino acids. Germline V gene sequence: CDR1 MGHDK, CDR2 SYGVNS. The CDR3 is CASSAGGPGETQYF. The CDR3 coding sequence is TGTGCCAGCAGTGCCGGGGGGCCGGGAGAGACCCAGTACTTC.

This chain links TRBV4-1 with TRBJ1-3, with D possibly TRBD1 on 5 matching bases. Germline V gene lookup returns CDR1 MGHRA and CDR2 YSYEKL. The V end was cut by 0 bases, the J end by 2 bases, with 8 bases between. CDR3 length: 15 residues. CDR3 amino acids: CASSQDREAGNTIYF. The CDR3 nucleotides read TGCGCCAGCAGCCAAGACAGGGAGGCTGGAAACACCATATATTTT.

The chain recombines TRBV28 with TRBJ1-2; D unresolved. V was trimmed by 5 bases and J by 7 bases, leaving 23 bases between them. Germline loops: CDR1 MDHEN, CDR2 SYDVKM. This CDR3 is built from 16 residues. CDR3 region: CASSPYLLEGSGGYTF. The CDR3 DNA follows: TGTGCCAGCAGTCCATATCTCCTCGAGGGTTCGGGTGGCTACACCTTC.

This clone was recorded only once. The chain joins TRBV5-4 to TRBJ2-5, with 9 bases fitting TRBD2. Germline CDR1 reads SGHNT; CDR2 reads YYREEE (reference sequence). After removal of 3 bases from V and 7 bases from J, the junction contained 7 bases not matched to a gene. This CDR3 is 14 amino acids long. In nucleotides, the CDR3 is TGTGCCAGCAGCTCGGCGGGACTAGCTACGACCCAGTACTTC. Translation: CASSSAGLATTQYF.

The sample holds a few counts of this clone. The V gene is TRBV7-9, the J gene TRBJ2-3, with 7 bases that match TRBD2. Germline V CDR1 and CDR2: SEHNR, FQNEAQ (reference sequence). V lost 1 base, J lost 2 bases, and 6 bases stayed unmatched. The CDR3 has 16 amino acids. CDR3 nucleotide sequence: TGTGCCAGCAGCTTAGTGGCAGCGGGAAACACAGATACGCAGTATTTT. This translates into CASSLVAAGNTDTQYF.

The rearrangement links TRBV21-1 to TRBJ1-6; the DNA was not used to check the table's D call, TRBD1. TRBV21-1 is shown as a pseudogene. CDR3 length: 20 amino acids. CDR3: CASSKAIKRDRGTNNSPLHF. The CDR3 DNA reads TGTGCCAGCAGCAAAGCTATCAAGAGGGACAGGGGGACTAATAATTCACCCCTCCACTTT.

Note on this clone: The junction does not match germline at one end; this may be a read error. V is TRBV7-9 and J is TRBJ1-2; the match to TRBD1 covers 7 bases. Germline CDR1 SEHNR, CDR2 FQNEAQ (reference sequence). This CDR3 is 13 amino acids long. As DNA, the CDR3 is TGTTCCAGCAGCTTAGAGGGGGCGAATGGCTACACCTTC. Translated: CSSSLEGANGYTF. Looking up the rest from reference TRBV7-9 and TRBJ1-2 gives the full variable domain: DTGVSQNPRHKITKRGQNVTFRCDPISEHNRLYWYRQTLGQGPEFLTYFQNEAQLEKSRLLSDRFSAERPKGSFSTLEIQRTEQGDSAMYLCSSSLEGANGYTFGSGTRLTVV.

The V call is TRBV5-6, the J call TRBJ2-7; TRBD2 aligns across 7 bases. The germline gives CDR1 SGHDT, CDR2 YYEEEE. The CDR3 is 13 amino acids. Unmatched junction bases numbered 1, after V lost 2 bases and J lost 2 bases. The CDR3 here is CASSFGGAYEQYF. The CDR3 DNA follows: TGTGCCAGCAGCTTTGGGGGGGCCTACGAGCAGTACTTC.

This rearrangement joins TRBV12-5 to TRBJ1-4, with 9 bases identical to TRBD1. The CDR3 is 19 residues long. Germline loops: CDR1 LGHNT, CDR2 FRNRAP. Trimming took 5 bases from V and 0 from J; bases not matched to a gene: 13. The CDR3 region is CASGAPFGTGYATNEKLFF. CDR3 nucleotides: TGTGCTAGTGGTGCTCCTTTCGGGACAGGGTATGCAACTAATGAAAAACTGTTTTTT.

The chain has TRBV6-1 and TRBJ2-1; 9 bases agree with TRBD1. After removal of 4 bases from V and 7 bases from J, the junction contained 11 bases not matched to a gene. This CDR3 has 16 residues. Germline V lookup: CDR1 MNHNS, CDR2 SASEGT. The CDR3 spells CASSGQGVALGNEQFF. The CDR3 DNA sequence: TGTGCCAGCAGTGGACAGGGGGTTGCTCTGGGGAATGAGCAGTTCTTC.

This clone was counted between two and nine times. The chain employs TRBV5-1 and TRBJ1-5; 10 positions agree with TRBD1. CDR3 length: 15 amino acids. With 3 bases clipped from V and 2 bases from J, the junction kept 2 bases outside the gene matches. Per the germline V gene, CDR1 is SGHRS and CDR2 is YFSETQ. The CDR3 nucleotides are TGCGCCAGCAGCTACGGGACAGGGGGCAATCAGCCCCAGCATTTT. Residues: CASSYGTGGNQPQHF.

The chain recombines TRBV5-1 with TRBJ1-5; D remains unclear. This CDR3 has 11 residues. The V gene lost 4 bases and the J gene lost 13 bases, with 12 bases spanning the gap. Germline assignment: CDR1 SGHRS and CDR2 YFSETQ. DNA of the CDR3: TGCGCCAGCAGCAGGGAGCTACTTCAGCATTTT. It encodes CASSRELLQHF.

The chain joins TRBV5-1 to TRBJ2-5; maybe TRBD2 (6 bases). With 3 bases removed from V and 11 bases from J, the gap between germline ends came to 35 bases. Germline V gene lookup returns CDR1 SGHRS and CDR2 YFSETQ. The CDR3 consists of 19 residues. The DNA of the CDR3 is TGCGCCAGCAGCTCGCGGGGTGTTATAGCGCCGCAGGTTTTTGAGGAGCAGTACTTC. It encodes CASSSRGVIAPQVFEEQYF.

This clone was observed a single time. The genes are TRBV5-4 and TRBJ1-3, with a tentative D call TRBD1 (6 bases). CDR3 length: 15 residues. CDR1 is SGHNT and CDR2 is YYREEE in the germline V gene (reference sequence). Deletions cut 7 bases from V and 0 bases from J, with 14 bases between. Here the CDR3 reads CASGYRERSGNTIYF. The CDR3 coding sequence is TGTGCCAGCGGGTACAGGGAACGCTCTGGAAACACCATATATTTT.